Below are 2 T cell receptor beta chains sequenced from a single sample in a study of cytomegalovirus exposure and HLA in healthy donors. Researchers ran the PCR with 60 Vbeta and 13 Jbeta primers. Sequencing used immunoSEQ multiplex PCR; TCRdb keeps in-frame clones, though not all of them. Of about 90,000 clones detected, around 84% appear once; the ten largest clones hold roughly 4.5%. The sequenced sample consisted of PBMCs. The receptors come from a woman between 35 and 50 years old in good health and CMV-seropositive.

The J gene is TRBJ2-1, the V gene TRBV11-3; a weak D match, TRBD2 (6 bases). CDR3 size: 14 residues. Trimming pared 5 bases from V and 5 bases from J, leaving 13 bases between. Germline loops: CDR1 SGHNT, CDR2 YENEEA. The DNA for the CDR3 is TGTGCCAGCAGCCTCGCCGGGACTCACAATGAGCAGTTCTTC. Translation gives CASSLAGTHNEQFF.

This sequence joins TRBV5-1 and TRBJ2-1, with 9 bases matching TRBD2. CDR1 and CDR2 from the germline V gene are SGHRS and YFSETQ. V shed 4 bases and J 8 bases; nucleotides not matched to a gene: 16. CDR3 length: 17 residues. Written as DNA, the CDR3 is TGCGCCAGCAGCCAAACTAGCGGGCCAAGCAAGGGGTATGAGCAGTTCTTC. This sequence encodes CASSQTSGPSKGYEQFF.